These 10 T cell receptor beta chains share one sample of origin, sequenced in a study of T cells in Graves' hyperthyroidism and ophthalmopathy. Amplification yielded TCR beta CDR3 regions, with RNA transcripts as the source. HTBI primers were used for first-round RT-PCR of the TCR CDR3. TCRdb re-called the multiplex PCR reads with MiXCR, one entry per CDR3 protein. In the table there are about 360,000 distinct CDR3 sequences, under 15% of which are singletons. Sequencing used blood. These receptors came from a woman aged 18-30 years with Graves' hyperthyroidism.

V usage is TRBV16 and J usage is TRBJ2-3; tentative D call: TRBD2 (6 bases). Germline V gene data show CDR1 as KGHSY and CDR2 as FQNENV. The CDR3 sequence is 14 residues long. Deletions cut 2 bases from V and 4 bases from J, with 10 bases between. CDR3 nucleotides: TGTGCCAGCAGCCAACTGGCTAGCGCAGATACGCAGTATTTT. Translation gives CASSQLASADTQYF. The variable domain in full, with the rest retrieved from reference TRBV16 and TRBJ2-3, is GEEVAQTPKHLVRGEGQKAKLYCAPIKGHSYVFWYQQVLKNEFKFLISFQNENVFDETGMPKERFSAKCLPNSPCSLEIQATKLEDSAVYFCASSQLASADTQYFGPGTRLTVL.

CDR3 sequence reads: CASRRGLAGWENIQYF. The CDR3 DNA follows: TGTGCCAGCAGAAGGGGACTAGCTGGGTGGGAAAACATTCAGTACTTC. This chain links TRBV6-1 with TRBJ2-4; 9 bases agree with TRBD2. Germline CDR1 and CDR2: MNHNS and SASEGT. The CDR3 totals 16 residues. V dropped 6 bases and J dropped 5; count of bases not matched to a gene: 11.

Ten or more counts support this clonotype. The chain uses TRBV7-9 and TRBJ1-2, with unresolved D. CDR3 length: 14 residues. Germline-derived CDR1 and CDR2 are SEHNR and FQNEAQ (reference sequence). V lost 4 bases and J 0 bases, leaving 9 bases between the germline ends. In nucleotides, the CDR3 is TGTGCCAGCAGCTCCTCGGGGACTAACTATGGCTACACCTTC. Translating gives CASSSSGTNYGYTF.

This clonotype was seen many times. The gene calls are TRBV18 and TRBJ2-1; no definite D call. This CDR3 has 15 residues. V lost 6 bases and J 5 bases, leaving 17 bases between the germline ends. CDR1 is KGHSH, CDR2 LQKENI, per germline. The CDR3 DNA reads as TGTGCCAGCTCCGTCGGCTCGTCCCCTCACAATGAGCAGTTCTTC. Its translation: CASSVGSSPHNEQFF.

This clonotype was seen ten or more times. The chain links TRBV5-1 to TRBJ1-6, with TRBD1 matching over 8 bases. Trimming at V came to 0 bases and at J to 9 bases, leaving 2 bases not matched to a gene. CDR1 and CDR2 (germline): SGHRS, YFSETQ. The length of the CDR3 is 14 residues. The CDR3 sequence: CASSLAGGGSPLHF. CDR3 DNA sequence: TGCGCCAGCAGCTTGGCAGGGGGCGGTTCACCCCTCCACTTT. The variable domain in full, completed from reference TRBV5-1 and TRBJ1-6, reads KAGVTQTPRYLIKTRGQQVTLSCSPISGHRSVSWYQQTPGQGLQFLFEYFSETQRNKGNFPGRFSGRQFSNSRSEMNVSTLELGDSALYLCASSLAGGGSPLHFGNGTRLTVT.

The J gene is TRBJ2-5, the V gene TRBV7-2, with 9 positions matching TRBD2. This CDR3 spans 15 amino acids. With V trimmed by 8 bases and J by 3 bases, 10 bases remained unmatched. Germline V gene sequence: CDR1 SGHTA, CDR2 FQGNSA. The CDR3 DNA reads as TGTGCCAGCTCTGCGGCTAGCGGGGCCGAAGAGACCCAGTACTTC. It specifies CASSAASGAEETQYF.

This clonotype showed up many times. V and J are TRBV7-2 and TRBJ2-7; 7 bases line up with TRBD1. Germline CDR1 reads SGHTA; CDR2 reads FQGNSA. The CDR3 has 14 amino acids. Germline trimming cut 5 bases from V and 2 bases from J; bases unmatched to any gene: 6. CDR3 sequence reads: CASSRNRGPYEQYF. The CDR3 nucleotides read TGTGCCAGCAGCCGAAACAGGGGACCCTACGAGCAGTACTTC.

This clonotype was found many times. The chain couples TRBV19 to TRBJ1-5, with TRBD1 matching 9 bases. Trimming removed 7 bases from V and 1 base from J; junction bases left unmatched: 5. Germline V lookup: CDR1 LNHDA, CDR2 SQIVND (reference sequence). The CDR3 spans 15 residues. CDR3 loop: CASTGTGFSNQPQHF. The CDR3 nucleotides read TGTGCCAGTACCGGGACAGGGTTCAGCAATCAGCCCCAGCATTTT.

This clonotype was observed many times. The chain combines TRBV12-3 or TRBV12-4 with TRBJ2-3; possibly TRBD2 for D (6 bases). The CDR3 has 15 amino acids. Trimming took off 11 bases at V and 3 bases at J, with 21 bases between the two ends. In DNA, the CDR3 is TGTGCCTCAAGAGGCCCGACTAGTTGGACAGATACGCAGTATTTT. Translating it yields CASRGPTSWTDTQYF.

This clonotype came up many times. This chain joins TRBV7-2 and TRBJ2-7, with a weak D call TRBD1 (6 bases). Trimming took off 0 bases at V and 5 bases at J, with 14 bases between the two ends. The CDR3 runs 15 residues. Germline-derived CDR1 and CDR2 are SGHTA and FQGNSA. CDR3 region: CASSLARQGYNEQYF. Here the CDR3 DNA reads TGTGCCAGCAGCTTAGCGCGGCAGGGGTACAACGAGCAGTACTTC.